This TCR beta chain is from a study of control samples from healthy donors and cancer patients. V shed 7 bases, J shed 2 bases, and the junction held 17 bases outside the gene matches. This CDR3 region has 19 residues. Germline assignment: CDR1 WNHNN and CDR2 SYGVQD (reference sequence). The assay was immunoSEQ multiplex PCR, and TCRdb's table has in-frame clones only and misses some. The repertoire includes around 70,000 clones, 80% to 90% of them detected once, and over 2% sits in the top ten. Input material: PBMCs. The chain combines TRBV10-1 with TRBJ2-3; 11 nucleotides line up with TRBD2. This clonotype originated in a woman aged 45-59 years with head and neck cancer. CDR3 sequence: CASKIKLAGGEHLTDTQYF. In nucleotides, the CDR3 is TGCGCCAGCAAGATCAAGCTAGCGGGGGGCGAACACCTCACAGATACGCAGTATTTT.